Listed here is a single T cell receptor (beta chain). The antigen remains undetermined. Being one base from a much bigger clone, this may be a read error. The data were obtained in a study of glioma-infiltrating T cells. Points from the study as a whole: CDR3 overlap between tissue and blood was very small. Above-expected tissue-blood divergence occurred in all gliomas, most in low-grade ones.

TCR alpha and beta CDR3 regions were amplified from RNA using iRepertoire nested multiplex PCR. TCRdb re-called the multiplex PCR reads with MiXCR, one entry per CDR3 protein. This sample has around 93,000 distinct CDR3 sequences, with roughly 37% found just once. With 2 bases removed from V and 4 bases from J, the gap between germline ends came to 6 bases. The CDR3 is 12 residues long. Germline V gene lookup returns CDR1 SGHKS and CDR2 YYEKEE (reference sequence). This chain connects TRBV5-5 to TRBJ1-1; D gene unclear. Input material: glioma tissue, nonneoplastic brain tissue, or PBMCs (not recorded which). This TCR derives from a human donor with low-grade glioma or glioblastoma, undergoing nonglioma brain surgery, or in good health (not recorded which). CDR3 in DNA: TGTGCCAGCAGCTTAACGAGCACTGAAGCTTTCTTT. Its translation is CASSLTSTEAFF.